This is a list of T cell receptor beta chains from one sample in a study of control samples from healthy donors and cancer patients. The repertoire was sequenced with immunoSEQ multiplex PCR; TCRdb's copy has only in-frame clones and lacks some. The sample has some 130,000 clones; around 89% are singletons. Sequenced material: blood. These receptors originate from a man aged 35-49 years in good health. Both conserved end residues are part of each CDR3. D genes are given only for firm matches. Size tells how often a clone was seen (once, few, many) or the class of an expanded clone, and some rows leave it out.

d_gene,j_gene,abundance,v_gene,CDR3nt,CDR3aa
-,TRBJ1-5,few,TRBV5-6,TGTGCCAGCACCGGGGGGGGTCAGAGCAATCAGCCCCAGCATTTT,CASTGGGQSNQPQHF
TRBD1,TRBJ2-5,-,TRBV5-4,TGTGCCAGCAGCTCACGTCAACAGGGGGCCGGGGAGACCCAGTACTTC,CASSSRQQGAGETQYF
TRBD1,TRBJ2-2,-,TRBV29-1,TGCAGCGTTGAGGGGACAGGGGGCCTCACCGGGGAGCTGTTTTTT,CSVEGTGGLTGELFF
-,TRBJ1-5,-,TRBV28,TGTGCCAGCAGTTCCGGACAGTACAATCAGCCCCAGCATTTT,CASSSGQYNQPQHF
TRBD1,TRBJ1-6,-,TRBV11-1,TGTGCCAGCAGCTTAGTGGCAGGGGGGAATTCACCCCTCCACTTT,CASSLVAGGNSPLHF
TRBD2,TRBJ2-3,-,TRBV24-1,TGTGCCATCGGGGGGGGGCAGACAGATACGCAGTATTTT,CAIGGGQTDTQYF
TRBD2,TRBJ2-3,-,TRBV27,TGTGCCAGCAGTTTAAGCGGGGGTCCTAGCACAGATACGCAGTATTTT,CASSLSGGPSTDTQYF
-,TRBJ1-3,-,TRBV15,TGTGCCACCAGCAGACGACAGGCCTCTGGAAACACCATATATTTT,CATSRRQASGNTIYF
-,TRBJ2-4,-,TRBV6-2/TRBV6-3,TGTGCCAGCAGCCTACCCGGGACAGCCAAAAACATTCAGTACTTC,CASSLPGTAKNIQYF
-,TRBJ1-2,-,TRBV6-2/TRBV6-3,TGTGCCAGCAGTTATCCTGACTATGGCTACACCTTC,CASSYPDYGYTF
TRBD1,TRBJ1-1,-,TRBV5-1,TGCGCCAGCAATGTAGGGACAGGGGCGGACACTGAAGCTTTCTTT,CASNVGTGADTEAFF
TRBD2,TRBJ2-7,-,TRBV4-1,TGCGCCAGCAGCCAAGATCGTAGTAGCGGGGGGGAGCAGTACTTC,CASSQDRSSGGEQYF
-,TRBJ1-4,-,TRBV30,TGTGCCTGGAGGTCCGGGCCTTGGAACGAAAAACTGTTTTTT,CAWRSGPWNEKLFF
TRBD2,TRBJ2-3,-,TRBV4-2,TGTGCCAGCAGCCAAGTGCAAGCGGGGGGGGTAGATACGCAGTATTTT,CASSQVQAGGVDTQYF
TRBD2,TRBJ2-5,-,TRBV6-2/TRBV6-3,TGTGCCAGCAGTTCTTCTAGCGGGGGGGCGCGGACCCAGTACTTC,CASSSSSGGARTQYF
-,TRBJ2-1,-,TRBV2,TGTGCCAGCAGTGTTATGGGGGCGTCCTACAATGAGCAGTTCTTC,CASSVMGASYNEQFF
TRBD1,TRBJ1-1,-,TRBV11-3,TGTGCCAGCAGCACTAGACAGGGGGCTGGCACTGAAGCTTTCTTT,CASSTRQGAGTEAFF
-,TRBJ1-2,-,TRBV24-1,TGTGCCACCAGTGGGGCCGCAGGGGCTAACTATGGCTACACCTTC,CATSGAAGANYGYTF
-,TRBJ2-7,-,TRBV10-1,TGCGCCAGCAGTAGACAGTCCTATGAGCAGTACTTC,CASSRQSYEQYF
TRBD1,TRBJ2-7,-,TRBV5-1,TGCGCCAGCAGCTTGGGTGGACAGGGGCGCTACGAGCAGTACTTC,CASSLGGQGRYEQYF
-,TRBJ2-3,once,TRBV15,TGTGCCACCAGCCATACTAACAGGGCCACAGATACGCAGTATTTT,CATSHTNRATDTQYF
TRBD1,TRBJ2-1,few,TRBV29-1,TGCAGCGTCCGGGACAGGAGCTACAATGAGCAGTTCTTC,CSVRDRSYNEQFF
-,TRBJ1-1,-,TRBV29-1,TGCAGCGTTGAAGGAGGAGGACGGTTGAACACTGAAGCTTTCTTT,CSVEGGGRLNTEAFF
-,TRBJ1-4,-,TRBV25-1,TGTGCCAGCAGTGACGGCAGGGTATACGAAAAACTGTTTTTT,CASSDGRVYEKLFF
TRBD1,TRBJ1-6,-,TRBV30,TGTGCCTGGACACCGGGACAGGAGGTAACACCCCTCCACTTT,CAWTPGQEVTPLHF
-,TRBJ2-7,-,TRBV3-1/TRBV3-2,TGTGCCAGCAGCCAAGCGGGGACATCCGACTCTTGGCACTTC,CASSQAGTSDSWHF
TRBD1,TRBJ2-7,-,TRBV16,TGTGCCAGCAGCCAATCCTCACAGGGGTCCTACGAGCAGTACTTC,CASSQSSQGSYEQYF
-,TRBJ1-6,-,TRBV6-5,TGTGCCAGCAGTTACTCGGAGACAGATAATTCACCCCTCCACTTT,CASSYSETDNSPLHF
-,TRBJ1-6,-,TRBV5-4,TGTGCCAGCAGACTGGATAATTCACCCCTCCACTTT,CASRLDNSPLHF
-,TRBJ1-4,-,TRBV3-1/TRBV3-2,TGTGCCAGCAGCCAAGTAGGCGGAAAGGAAAAACTGTTTTTT,CASSQVGGKEKLFF
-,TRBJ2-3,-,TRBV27,TGTGCCAGCATCGGGGTTGGCGCTAGCACAGATACGCAGTATTTT,CASIGVGASTDTQYF
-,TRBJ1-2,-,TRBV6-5,TGTGCCAGCACATTGGCCACGGGAGGCTACACCTTC,CASTLATGGYTF
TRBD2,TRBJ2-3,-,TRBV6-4,TGTGCCAGCAGTGGCGGGGGGGCTGGAGATACGCAGTATTTT,CASSGGGAGDTQYF
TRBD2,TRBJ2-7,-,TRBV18,TGTGCCAGCTTCGGCCAAGCGGGGGGCACTAACGAGCAGTACTTC,CASFGQAGGTNEQYF
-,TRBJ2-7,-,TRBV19,TGTGCCAGTAGTATTTTCAGCAGATCCTACGAGCAGTACTTC,CASSIFSRSYEQYF
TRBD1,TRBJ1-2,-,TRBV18,TGTGCCAGCTCACGTACCACAGTGTCTGGGGGGACAGATGGCTACACCTTC,CASSRTTVSGGTDGYTF
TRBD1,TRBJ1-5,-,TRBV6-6,TGTGCCAGCAGGGACAGGGACAATCAGCCCCAGCATTTT,CASRDRDNQPQHF
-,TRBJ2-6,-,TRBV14,TGTGCCAGCAGCCTTCTCTCTGGGGCCAACGTCCTGACTTTC,CASSLLSGANVLTF
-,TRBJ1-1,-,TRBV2,TGTGCCAGCAGTGCTTCGCCAAAGGACACTGAAGCTTTCTTT,CASSASPKDTEAFF
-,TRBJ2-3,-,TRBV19,TGTGCCAGTAGTATCAGCCGAACTACAGATACGCAGTATTTT,CASSISRTTDTQYF
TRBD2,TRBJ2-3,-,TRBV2,TGTGCCAGCATTACGACTAGCGGGGTATCCAAAAATACGCAGTATTTT,CASITTSGVSKNTQYF
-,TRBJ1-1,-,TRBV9,TGTGCCAGCAGCGTAGGCGGAGCTGAAGCTTTCTTT,CASSVGGAEAFF
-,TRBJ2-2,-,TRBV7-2,TGTGCCAGCAGCTTAGCCATCGGGCCCTTCACCGGGGAGCTGTTTTTT,CASSLAIGPFTGELFF
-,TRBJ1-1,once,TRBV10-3,TGTGCCATCAGTGAAGAGGGCGGGACGAACACTGAAGCTTTCTTT,CAISEEGGTNTEAFF
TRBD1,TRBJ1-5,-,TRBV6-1,TGTGCCAGCAGTGTCCCAGGGGGTTATAGCAATCAGCCCCAGCATTTT,CASSVPGGYSNQPQHF
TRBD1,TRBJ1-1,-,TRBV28,TGTGCCAGCGGACAGGGCCTCATGAACACTGAAGCTTTCTTT,CASGQGLMNTEAFF
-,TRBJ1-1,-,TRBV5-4,TGTGCCAGTAGCGGAGGGGGGAGGACTGAAGCTTTCTTT,CASSGGGRTEAFF
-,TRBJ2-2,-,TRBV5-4,TGTGCCAGCAGCTTGGTGGGTGCCGGGGAGCTGTTTTTT,CASSLVGAGELFF
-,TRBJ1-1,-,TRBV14,TGTGCCAGCAGCCCATCACCGAACACTGAAGCTTTCTTT,CASSPSPNTEAFF
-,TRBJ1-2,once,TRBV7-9,TGTGCCAGCAGCTTAGCCACCGACAGGCCAAACTATGGCTACACCTTC,CASSLATDRPNYGYTF